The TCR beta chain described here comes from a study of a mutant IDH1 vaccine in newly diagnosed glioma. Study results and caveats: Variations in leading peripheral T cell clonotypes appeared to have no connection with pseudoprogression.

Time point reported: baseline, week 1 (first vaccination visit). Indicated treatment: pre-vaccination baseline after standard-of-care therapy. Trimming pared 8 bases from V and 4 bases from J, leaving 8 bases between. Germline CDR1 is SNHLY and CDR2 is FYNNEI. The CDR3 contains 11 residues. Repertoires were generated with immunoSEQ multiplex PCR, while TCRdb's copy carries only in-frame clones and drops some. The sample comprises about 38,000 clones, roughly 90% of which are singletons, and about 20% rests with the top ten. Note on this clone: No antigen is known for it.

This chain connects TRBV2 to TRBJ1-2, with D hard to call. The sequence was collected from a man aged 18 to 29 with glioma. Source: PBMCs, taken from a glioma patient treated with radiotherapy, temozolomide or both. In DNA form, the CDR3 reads TGTGCCAGCTCCCGGTTCTATGGCTACACCTTC. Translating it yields CASSRFYGYTF.